This T cell receptor (beta chain) was sequenced during a study of shared clonotypes between healthy human individuals (dated by TCRdb to between 2020 and 2021). Study-wide context: A few men and two women, aged 18 to 49 years, made up the cohort. For each donor, CD4 naive and CD4 memory were each given three plates, CD8 naive was given two plates, and CD8 memory was given one plate. To estimate repertoire size and how much clonotype sharing occurs between individuals, the study deeply sequenced the blood TCR repertoires of about 5 healthy adults. Different laboratories and diverse techniques were used to prepare libraries and sequence TCR repertoires, to increase sequencing depth and limit assay-specific biases. Leukapheresis yielded between about 0.94 and 9.5 billion PBMCs per donor. Paper-wide results and their limitations: Clonotypes shared by all four sorted-subset donors showed higher generation probabilities than non-shared clonotypes. Sharing across several donors was observed for around 5% of naive CD4, less than 4% of naive CD8, 2% to 2.5% of memory CD4, and about 0.38% of memory CD8 clonotypes. Rarefaction of sorted-subset datasets indicated incomplete sequencing despite the large sequencing depth. Sampling was restricted to blood, and TCR repertoires in tissues likely differ from the TCR repertoires found in blood. Naive subsets generally had larger estimated clonotype richness than memory subsets. Pairwise subsampling led to the expectation that sequencing depth would affect the degree of clonotype sharing among donors. The genetic and exposure-history diversity represented was limited by the small number of donors.

Sequences SGHNT (CDR1) and YYREEE (CDR2) are obtained from the germline V gene (reference sequence). The CDR3 numbers 17 residues from cysteine through phenylalanine. Only the CDR3 part of the read is kept: 51 bases, read in frame from the first base. Of note for this clone: Its antigen target is currently unknown. At one end, the junction sequence differs from germline, possibly due to a read error.

CD8 naive samples were CD45RO-negative cells positively selected for CCR7, giving a CD45RA+CCR7+ population that excluded TemRA cells. Donors were healthy HIV-negative adults with no recently reported acute infections or vaccinations. All donors were Caucasian adults living in Nashville, Tennessee, USA. Blood was obtained by leukapheresis, after which PBMCs were separated by Ficoll-Histopaque density gradient centrifugation and cryopreserved in liquid nitrogen vapor phase. Analytical flow cytometry was used to check the purity and quantity of every magnetically sorted T cell population. Each sorted fraction had its genomic DNA isolated and then quantified by UV absorbance on a Nanodrop 2000c. Using the deep immunoSEQ assay, TCR CDR3 regions were amplified from genomic DNA by multiplex PCR. Genomic DNA extracted from each cell subset was distributed evenly over all wells of several immunoSEQ 96-well plates, and each plate served as one replicate. For sorted subsets, approximately 0.2 ug of genomic DNA, equivalent to 25,000 to 30,000 T cell genomes, went into each replicate PCR. Purified libraries were quantified with a Qubit 3.0 fluorometer, sized on a Bioanalyzer 2100, and re-quantified with the KAPA Library Quantification kit. Every immunoSEQ 96-well plate was sequenced on a dedicated single-read 150-cycle Illumina NextSeq 550 flow cell. The study's processing was this. Because the immunoSEQ output included only junctional sequences and no quality scores, the filtering could not be the same as the filtering used for full-length reads. Sequences were annotated with PyIR, a Python wrapper for IgBLAST v1.9, using IMGT germline references to assign V/J genes and CDR3. Reads were removed for weak V/J assignments (E-value above 1e-6), missing CDR3, stop codons, out-of-frame junctions, or ambiguous translated residues. V3J clonotypes were defined as sequences sharing the same inferred V gene, J gene, and CDR3 amino acid sequence. To compute the percentage overlap between repertoires, the number of shared unique clonotypes was divided by the size of the smaller repertoire. RTK rarefaction, the Chao1 estimator, and Recon v2.1 estimates of unobserved clonotypes were used to assess repertoire richness. For all TCRbeta clonotypes obtained by the gDNA method from four donors, generation probabilities were computed with OLGA. TCRdb retrieved this table from immuneACCESS and kept in-frame rearrangements only. Not all clones are present; in checked studies, unresolved V genes account for under half, and no reason is known for the remainder. The V and J calls and clone size were taken over from that table, and D and trimming were inferred from the DNA. The sample table records about 2.1 million clones; around 95% of these occur just once. Jointly, the top ten make up approximately 1.7% of the sample.

Sequenced material: naive CD8+ T cells from PBMCs. This specimen's cell subset or site label, interpreted: CD45RA+CCR7+. This clonotype originated in a man aged 18 to 30 in good health. Some clones in this sample may be carry-over from other donors' samples. The sequence joins TRBV5-4 to TRBJ2-1; the D gene could be either TRBD1 or TRBD2, each agreeing at 5 bases. The CDR3 reads CASSLGSGTNSNNEQFF. In nucleotide form, the sequence is TGTGCCAGCAGCTTGGGGTCCGGGACCAACTCCAACAATGAGCAGTTCTTC.